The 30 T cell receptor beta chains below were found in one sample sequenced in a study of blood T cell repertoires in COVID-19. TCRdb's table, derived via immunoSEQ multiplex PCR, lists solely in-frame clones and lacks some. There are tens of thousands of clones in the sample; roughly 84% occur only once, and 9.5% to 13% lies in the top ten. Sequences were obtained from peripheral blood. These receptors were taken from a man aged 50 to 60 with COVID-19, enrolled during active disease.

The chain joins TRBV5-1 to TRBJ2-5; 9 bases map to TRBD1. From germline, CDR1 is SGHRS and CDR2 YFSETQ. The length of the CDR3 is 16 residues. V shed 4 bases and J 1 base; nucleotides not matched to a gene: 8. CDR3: CASSPGTGGLQETQYF. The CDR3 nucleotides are TGCGCCAGCAGCCCCGGAACAGGGGGCCTCCAAGAGACCCAGTACTTC.

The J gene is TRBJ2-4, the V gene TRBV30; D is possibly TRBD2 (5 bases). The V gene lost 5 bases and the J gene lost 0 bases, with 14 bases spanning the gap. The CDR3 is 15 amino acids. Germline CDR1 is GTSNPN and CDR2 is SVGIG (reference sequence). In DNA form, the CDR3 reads TGTGCCTGGGATCGGGATACGTTAGCCAAAAACATTCAGTACTTC. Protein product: CAWDRDTLAKNIQYF.

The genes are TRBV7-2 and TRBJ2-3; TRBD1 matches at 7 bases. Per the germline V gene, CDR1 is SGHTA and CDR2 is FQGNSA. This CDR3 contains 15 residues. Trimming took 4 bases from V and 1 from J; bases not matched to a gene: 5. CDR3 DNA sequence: TGTGCCAGCAGCTCGACAGGGAGAGGCACAGATACGCAGTATTTT. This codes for CASSSTGRGTDTQYF.

CDR3 DNA sequence: TGTGCCAGTAGGGAGAGGAACACTGAAGCTTTCTTT. It codes for CASRERNTEAFF. The gene calls are TRBV19 and TRBJ1-1; D call uncertain. The CDR3 consists of 12 residues. Germline V gene sequence: CDR1 LNHDA, CDR2 SQIVND (reference sequence). Trimming removed 6 bases at V and 1 base at J, with 6 bases between.

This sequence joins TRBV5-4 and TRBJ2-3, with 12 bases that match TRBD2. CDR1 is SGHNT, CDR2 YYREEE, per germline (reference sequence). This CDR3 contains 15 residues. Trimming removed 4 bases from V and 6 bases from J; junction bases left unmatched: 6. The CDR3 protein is CASSRGTSGSDTQYF. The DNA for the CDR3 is TGTGCCAGCAGCCGCGGGACTAGCGGGTCCGATACGCAGTATTTT.

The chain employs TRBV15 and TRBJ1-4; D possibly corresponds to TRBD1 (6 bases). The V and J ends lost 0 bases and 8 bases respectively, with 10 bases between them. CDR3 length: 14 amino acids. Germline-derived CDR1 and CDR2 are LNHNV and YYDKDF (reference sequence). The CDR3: CATSREGGWEKLFF. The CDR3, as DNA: TGTGCCACCAGCAGAGAAGGGGGTTGGGAAAAACTGTTTTTT.

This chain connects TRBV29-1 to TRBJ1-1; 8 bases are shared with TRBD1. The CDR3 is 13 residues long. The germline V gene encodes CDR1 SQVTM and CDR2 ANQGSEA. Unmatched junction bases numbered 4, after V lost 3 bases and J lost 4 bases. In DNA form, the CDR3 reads TGCAGCGTTGACACAGGGGGGACCACTGAAGCTTTCTTT. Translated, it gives CSVDTGGTTEAFF. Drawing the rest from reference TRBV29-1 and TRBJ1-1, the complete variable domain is SAVISQKPSRDICQRGTSLTIQCQVDSQVTMMFWYRQQPGQSLTLIATANQGSEATYESGFVIDKFPISRPNLTFSTLTVSNMSPEDSSIYLCSVDTGGTTEAFFGQGTRLTVV.

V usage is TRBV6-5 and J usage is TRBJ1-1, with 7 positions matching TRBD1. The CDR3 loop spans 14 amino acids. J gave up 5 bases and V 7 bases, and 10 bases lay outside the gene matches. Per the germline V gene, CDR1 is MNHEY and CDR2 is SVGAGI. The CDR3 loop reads CASITDRAGTEAFF. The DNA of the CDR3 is TGTGCCAGCATTACTGACAGGGCGGGAACTGAAGCTTTCTTT.

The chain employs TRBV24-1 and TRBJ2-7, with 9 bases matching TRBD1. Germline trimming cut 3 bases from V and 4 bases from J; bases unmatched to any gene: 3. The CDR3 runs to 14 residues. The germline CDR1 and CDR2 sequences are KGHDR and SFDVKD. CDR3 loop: CATSDPGQGYEQYF. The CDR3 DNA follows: TGTGCCACCAGTGATCCCGGACAGGGGTACGAGCAGTACTTC.

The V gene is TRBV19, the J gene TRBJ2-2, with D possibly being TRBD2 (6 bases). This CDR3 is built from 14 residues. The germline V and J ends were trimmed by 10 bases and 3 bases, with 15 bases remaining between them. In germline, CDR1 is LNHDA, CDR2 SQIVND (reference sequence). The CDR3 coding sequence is TGTGCCACCCGACTAGGGAGTTACACCGGGGAGCTGTTTTTT. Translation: CATRLGSYTGELFF. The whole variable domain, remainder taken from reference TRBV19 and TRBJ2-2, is DGGITQSPKYLFRKEGQNVTLSCEQNLNHDAMYWYRQDPGQGLRLIYYSQIVNDFQKGDIAEGYSVSREKKESFPLTVTSAQKNPTAFYLCATRLGSYTGELFFGEGSRLTVL.

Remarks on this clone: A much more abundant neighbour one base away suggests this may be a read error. CDR3 nucleotide sequence: TGTGCCAGCAGTGAGGGGACAGGGGGCACCGGGGAGCTGTTTTTT. This codes for CASSEGTGGTGELFF. The chain recombines TRBV6-1 with TRBJ2-2; the match to TRBD1 covers 11 bases. Germline trimming cut 3 bases from V and 4 bases from J; bases unmatched to any gene: 1. Germline lookup yields CDR1 MNHNS and CDR2 SASEGT. This CDR3 is built from 15 residues.

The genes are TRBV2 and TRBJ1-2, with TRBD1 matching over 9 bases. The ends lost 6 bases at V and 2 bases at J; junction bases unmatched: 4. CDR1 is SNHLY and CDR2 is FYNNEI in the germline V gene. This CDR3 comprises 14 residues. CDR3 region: CASRRDRENYGYTF. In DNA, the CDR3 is TGTGCCAGCAGGAGGGACAGGGAAAACTATGGCTACACCTTC.

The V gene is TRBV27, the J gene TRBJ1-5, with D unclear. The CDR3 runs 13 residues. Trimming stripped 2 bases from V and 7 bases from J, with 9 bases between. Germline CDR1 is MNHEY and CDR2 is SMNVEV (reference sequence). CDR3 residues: CASSLGFWQPQHF. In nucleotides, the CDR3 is TGTGCCAGCAGTTTAGGCTTCTGGCAGCCCCAGCATTTT.

The CDR3 region has the DNA TGTGCCAGCAGCGTTGAGGGAGGCTTCGGGGTCTACAATGAGCAGTTCTTC. This sequence encodes CASSVEGGFGVYNEQFF. The chain links TRBV9 to TRBJ2-1; TRBD2 is a possible D gene (6 bases). The V end lost 2 bases, the J end lost 3 bases, and 18 bases lay between the germline ends. The V gene's germline CDR1 is SGDLS and CDR2 YYNGEE. This CDR3 is 17 amino acids long.

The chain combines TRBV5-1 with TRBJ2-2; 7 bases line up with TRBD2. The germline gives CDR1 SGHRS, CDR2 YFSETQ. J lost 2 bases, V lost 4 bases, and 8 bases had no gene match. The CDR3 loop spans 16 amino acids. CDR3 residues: CASSARLAPNTGELFF. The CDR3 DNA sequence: TGCGCCAGCAGCGCCCGACTAGCCCCAAACACCGGGGAGCTGTTTTTT.

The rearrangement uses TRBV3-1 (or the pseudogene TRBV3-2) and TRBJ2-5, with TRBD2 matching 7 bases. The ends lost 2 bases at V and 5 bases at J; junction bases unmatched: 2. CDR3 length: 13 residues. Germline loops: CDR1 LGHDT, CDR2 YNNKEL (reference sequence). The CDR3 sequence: CASSQWGGETQYF. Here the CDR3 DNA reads TGTGCCAGCAGCCAATGGGGGGGGGAGACCCAGTACTTC.

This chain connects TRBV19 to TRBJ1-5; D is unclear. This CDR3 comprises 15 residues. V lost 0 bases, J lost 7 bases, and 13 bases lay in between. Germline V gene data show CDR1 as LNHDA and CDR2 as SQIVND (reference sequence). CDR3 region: CASSIDTFPGQPQHF. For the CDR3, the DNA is TGTGCCAGTAGTATAGACACATTTCCGGGACAGCCCCAGCATTTT.

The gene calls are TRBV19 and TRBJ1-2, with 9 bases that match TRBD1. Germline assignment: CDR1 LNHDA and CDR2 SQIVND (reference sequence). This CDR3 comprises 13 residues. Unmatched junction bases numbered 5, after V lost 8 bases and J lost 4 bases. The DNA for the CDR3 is TGTGCCAGTGGGGACAGGGAGAGCTATGGCTACACCTTC. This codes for CASGDRESYGYTF.

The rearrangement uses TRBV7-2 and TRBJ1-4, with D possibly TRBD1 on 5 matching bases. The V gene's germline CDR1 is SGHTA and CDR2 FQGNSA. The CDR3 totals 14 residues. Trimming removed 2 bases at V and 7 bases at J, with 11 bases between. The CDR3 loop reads CASSLRGEGEKLFF. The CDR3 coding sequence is TGTGCCAGCAGCTTAAGAGGGGAGGGTGAAAAACTGTTTTTT. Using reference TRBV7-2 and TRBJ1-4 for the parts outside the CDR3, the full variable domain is GAGVSQSPSNKVTEKGKDVELRCDPISGHTALYWYRQSLGQGLEFLIYFQGNSAPDKSGLPSDRFSAERTGGSVSTLTIQRTQQEDSAVYLCASSLRGEGEKLFFGSGTQLSVL.

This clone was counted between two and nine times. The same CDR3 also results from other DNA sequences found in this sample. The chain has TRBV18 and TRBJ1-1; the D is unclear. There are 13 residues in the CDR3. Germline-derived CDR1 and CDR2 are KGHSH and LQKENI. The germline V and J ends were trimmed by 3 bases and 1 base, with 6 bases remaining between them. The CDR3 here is CASSPGRNTEAFF. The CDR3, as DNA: TGTGCCAGCTCACCCGGTAGGAACACTGAAGCTTTCTTT.

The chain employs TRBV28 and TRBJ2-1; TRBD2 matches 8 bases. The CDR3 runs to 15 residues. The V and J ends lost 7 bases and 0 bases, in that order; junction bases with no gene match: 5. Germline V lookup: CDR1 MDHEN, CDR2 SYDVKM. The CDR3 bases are TGTGCCAGCACCGATAGCGGGACCTCCTACAATGAGCAGTTCTTC. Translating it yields CASTDSGTSYNEQFF.

The CDR3 is CASGLGWEEKLFF. CDR3 DNA sequence: TGCGCCAGCGGCCTAGGCTGGGAGGAAAAACTGTTTTTT. The chain recombines TRBV5-1 with TRBJ1-4; the D is unclear. Germline CDR1 is SGHRS and CDR2 is YFSETQ. V shed 7 bases and J shed 8 bases, with 15 bases lying between them. This CDR3 contains 13 residues.

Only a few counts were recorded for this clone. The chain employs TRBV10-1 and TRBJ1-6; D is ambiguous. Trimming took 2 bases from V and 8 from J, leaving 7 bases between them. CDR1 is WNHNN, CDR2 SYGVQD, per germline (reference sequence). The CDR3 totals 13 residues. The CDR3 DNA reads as TGCGCCAGCAGTGAGGGACTCGATTCACCCCTCCACTTT. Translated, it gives CASSEGLDSPLHF.

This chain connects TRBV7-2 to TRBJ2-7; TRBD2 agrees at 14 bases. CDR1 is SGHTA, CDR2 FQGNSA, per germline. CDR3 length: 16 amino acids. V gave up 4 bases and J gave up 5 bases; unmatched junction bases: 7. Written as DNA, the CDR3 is TGTGCCAGCAGCTCAACCCGACTAGCGGGAGGGGACGAGCAGTACTTC. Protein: CASSSTRLAGGDEQYF.

This CDR3 reads CASSLYKYNQPQHF. CDR3 coding DNA: TGTGCCAGCAGTTTGTACAAATATAATCAGCCCCAGCATTTT. The chain couples TRBV27 to TRBJ1-5; D gene ambiguous. Trimming took 3 bases from V and 4 from J, leaving 10 bases between them. The germline V gene has CDR1 MNHEY and CDR2 SMNVEV (reference sequence). This CDR3 spans 14 amino acids.

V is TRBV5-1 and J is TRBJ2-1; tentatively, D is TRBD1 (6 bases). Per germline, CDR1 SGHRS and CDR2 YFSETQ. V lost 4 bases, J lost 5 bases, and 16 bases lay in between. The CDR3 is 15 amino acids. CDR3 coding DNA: TGCGCCAGCAGCCCAAGAGACAGGATTAACAATGAGCAGTTCTTC. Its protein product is CASSPRDRINNEQFF.

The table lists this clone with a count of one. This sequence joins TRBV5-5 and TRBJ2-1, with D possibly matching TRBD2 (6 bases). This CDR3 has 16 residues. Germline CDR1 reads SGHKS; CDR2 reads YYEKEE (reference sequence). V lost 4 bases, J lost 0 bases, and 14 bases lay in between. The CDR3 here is CASSPVVAASYNEQFF. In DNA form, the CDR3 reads TGTGCCAGCAGCCCGGTGGTAGCGGCCTCCTACAATGAGCAGTTCTTC.

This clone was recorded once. The CDR3 DNA sequence: TGTGCCAGCAGCGCTCGGGGAGCGGCCGCTTTCTCTGGAAACACCATATATTTT. It codes for CASSARGAAAFSGNTIYF. The chain carries TRBV7-2 and TRBJ1-3; the D is unclear. This CDR3 spans 18 amino acids. The V and J ends lost 5 bases and 0 bases respectively, with 20 bases between them. The germline V gene has CDR1 SGHTA and CDR2 FQGNSA. The variable domain in full, completed from reference TRBV7-2 and TRBJ1-3, reads GAGVSQSPSNKVTEKGKDVELRCDPISGHTALYWYRQSLGQGLEFLIYFQGNSAPDKSGLPSDRFSAERTGGSVSTLTIQRTQQEDSAVYLCASSARGAAAFSGNTIYFGEGSWLTVV.

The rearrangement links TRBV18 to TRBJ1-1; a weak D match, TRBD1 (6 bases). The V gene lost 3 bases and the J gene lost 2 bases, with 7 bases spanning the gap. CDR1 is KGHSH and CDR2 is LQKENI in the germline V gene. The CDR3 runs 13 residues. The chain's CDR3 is CASSPTGNTEAFF. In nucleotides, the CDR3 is TGTGCCAGCTCACCGACAGGTAACACTGAAGCTTTCTTT.

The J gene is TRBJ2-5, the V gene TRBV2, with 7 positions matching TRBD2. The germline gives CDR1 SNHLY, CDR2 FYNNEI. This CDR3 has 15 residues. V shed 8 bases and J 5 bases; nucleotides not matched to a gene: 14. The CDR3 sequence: CASSLDAGEGETQYF. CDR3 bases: TGTGCCAGCTCTCTCGACGCGGGAGAGGGGGAGACCCAGTACTTC.